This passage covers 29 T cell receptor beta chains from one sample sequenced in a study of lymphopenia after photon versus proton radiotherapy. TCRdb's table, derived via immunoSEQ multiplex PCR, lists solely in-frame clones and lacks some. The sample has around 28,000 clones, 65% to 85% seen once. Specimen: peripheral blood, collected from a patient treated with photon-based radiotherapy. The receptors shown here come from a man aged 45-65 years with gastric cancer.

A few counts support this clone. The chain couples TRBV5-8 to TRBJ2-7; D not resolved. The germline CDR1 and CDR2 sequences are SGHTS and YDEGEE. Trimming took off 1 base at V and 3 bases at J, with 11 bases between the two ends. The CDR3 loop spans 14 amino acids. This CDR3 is CASSLYGGNYEQYV. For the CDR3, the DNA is TGTGCCAGCAGCTTGTATGGTGGTAACTACGAGCAGTACGTC.

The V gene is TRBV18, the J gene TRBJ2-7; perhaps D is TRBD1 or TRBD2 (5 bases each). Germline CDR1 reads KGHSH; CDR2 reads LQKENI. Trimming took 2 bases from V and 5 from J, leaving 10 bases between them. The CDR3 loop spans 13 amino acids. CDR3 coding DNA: TGTGCCAGCTCACCATTCCAGGGACACGAGCAGTACGTC. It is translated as CASSPFQGHEQYV.

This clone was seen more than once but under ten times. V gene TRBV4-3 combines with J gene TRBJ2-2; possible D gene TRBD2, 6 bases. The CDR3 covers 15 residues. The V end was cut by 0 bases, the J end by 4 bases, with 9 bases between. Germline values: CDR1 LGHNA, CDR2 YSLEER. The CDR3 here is CASSQDLGGTGELFF. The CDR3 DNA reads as TGCGCCAGCAGCCAAGATCTGGGGGGCACCGGGGAGCTGTTTTTT.

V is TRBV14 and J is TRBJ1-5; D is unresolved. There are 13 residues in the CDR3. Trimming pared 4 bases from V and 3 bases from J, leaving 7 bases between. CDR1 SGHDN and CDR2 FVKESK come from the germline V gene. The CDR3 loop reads CASSPQNNQPQHF. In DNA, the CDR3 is TGTGCCAGCAGCCCCCAAAACAATCAGCCCCAGCATTTT.

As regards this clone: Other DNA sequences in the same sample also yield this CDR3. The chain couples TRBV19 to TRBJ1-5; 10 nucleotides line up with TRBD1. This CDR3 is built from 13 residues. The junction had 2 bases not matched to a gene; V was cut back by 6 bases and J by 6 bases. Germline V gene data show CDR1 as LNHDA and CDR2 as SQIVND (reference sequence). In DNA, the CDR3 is TGTGCCAGTAGAGGACAGGGGGGTCAGCCCCAGCATTTT. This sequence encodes CASRGQGGQPQHF.

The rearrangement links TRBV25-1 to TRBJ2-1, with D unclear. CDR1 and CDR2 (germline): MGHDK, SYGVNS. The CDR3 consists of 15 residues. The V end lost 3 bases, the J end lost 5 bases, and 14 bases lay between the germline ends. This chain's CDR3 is CASSEIKTLDNEQFF. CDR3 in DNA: TGTGCCAGCAGTGAGATTAAGACACTCGACAATGAGCAGTTCTTC.

The CDR3 DNA follows: TGCGCCAGCAGCTTGCCGGGGGGGCCGGAACAAGAGACCCAGTACTTC. Translation: CASSLPGGPEQETQYF. The chain employs TRBV5-1 and TRBJ2-5; 8 bases line up with TRBD2. V shed 1 base and J 2 bases; nucleotides not matched to a gene: 7. This CDR3 comprises 16 residues. CDR1 is SGHRS, CDR2 YFSETQ, per germline.

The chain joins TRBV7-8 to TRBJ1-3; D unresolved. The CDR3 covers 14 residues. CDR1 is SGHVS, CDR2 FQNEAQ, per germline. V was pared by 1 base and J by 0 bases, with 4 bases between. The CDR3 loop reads CASSLEGSGNTIYF. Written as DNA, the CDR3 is TGTGCCAGCAGCTTAGAAGGCTCTGGAAACACCATATATTTT.

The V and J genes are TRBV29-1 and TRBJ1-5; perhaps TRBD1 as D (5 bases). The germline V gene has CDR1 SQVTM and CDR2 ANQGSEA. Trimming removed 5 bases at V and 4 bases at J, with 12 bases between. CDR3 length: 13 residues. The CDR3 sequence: CSVQVTVNQPQHF. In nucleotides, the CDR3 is TGCAGCGTTCAGGTGACAGTAAATCAGCCCCAGCATTTT.

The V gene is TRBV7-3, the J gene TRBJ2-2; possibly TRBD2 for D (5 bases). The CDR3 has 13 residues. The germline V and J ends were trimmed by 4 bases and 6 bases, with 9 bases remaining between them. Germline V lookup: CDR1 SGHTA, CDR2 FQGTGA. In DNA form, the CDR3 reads TGTGCCAGCAGCTCACTAGGGTCCGGGGAGCTGTTTTTT. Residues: CASSSLGSGELFF. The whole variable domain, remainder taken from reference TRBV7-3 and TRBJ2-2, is GAGVSQTPSNKVTEKGKYVELRCDPISGHTALYWYRQSLGQGPEFLIYFQGTGAADDSGLPNDRFFAVRPEGSVSTLKIQRTERGDSAVYLCASSSLGSGELFFGEGSRLTVL.

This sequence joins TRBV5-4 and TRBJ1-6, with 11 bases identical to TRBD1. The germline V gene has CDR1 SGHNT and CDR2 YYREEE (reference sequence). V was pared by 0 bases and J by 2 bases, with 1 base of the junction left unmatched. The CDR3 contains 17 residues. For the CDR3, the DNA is TGTGCCAGCAGCTTGGGGGACAGGGGGGCCTATAATTCACCCCTCCACTTT. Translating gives CASSLGDRGAYNSPLHF.

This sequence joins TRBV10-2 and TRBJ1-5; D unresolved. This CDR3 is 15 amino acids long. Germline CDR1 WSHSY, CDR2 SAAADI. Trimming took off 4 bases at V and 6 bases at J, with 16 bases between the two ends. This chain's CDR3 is CASSVTATFVQPQHF. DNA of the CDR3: TGCGCCAGCAGTGTAACGGCCACGTTTGTTCAGCCCCAGCATTTT.

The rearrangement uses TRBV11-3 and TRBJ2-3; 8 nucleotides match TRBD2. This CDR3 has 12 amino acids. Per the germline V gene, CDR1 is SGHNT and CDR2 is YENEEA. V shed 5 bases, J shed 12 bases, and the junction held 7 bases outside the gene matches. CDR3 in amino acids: CASSPRGDPQYF. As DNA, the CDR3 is TGTGCCAGCAGCCCGCGGGGGGACCCCCAGTATTTT. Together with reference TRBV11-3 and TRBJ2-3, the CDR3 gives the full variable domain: EAGVVQSPRYKIIEKKQPVAFWCNPISGHNTLYWYLQNLGQGPELLIRYENEEAVDDSQLPKDRFSAERLKGVDSTLKIQPAELGDSAVYLCASSPRGDPQYFGPGTRLTVL.

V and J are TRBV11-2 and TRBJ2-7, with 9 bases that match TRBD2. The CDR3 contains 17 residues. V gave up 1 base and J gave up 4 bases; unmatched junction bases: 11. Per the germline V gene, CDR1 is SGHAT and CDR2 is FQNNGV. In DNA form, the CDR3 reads TGTGCCAGCAGCTTAGGGGGCGTAGCGGGGGCCGCGTACGAGCAGTACGTC. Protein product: CASSLGGVAGAAYEQYV.

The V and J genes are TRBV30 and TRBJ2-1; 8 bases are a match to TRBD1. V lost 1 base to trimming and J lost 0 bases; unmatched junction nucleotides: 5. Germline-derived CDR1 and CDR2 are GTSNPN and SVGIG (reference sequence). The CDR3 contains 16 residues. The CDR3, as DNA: TGTGCCTGGAGTGGTACGACAGGGGTCTCCTACAATGAGCAGTTCTTC. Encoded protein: CAWSGTTGVSYNEQFF.

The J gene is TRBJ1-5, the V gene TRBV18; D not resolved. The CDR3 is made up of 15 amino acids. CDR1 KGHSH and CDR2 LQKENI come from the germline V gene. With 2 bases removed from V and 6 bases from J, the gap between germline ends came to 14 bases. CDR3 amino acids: CASSPEYRVGQPQHF. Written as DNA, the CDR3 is TGTGCCAGCTCACCAGAGTATAGGGTCGGTCAGCCCCAGCATTTT.

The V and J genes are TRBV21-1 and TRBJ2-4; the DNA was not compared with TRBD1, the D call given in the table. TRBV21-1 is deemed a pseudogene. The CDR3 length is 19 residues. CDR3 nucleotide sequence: TGTGCCAGCAGCAAAGTTCGGAGATCGATCCACTACAAGGGGAACATTCAGTACTTC. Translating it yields CASSKVRRSIHYKGNIQYF.

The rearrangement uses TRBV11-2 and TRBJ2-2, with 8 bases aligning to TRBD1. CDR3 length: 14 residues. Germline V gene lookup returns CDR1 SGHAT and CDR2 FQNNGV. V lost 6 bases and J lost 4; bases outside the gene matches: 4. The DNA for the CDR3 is TGTGCCAGCAGATCAGACAGGGGCACCGGGGAGCTGTTTTTT. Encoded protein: CASRSDRGTGELFF.

CDR3 amino acids: CASSIMYEQFF. CDR3 DNA: TGTGCCAGTAGTATTATGTATGAGCAGTTCTTC. This sequence joins TRBV19 and TRBJ2-1; the D is unclear. Germline V gene sequence: CDR1 LNHDA, CDR2 SQIVND (reference sequence). V was shortened by 3 bases and J by 8 bases, with 5 bases between the two germline ends. CDR3 length equals 11 residues.

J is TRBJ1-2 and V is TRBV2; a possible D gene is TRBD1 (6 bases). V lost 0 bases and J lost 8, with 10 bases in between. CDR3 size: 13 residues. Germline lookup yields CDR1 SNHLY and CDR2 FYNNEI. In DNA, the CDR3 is TGTGCCAGCAGTGAAGCCGGGGGGCGAGGCTACACCTTC. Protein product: CASSEAGGRGYTF.

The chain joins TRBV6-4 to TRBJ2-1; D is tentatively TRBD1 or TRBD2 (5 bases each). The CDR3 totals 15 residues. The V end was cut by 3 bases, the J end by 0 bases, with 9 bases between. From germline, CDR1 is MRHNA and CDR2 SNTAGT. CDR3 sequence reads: CASSEGESSYNEQFF. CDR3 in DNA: TGTGCCAGCAGTGAGGGGGAGAGCTCCTACAATGAGCAGTTCTTC.

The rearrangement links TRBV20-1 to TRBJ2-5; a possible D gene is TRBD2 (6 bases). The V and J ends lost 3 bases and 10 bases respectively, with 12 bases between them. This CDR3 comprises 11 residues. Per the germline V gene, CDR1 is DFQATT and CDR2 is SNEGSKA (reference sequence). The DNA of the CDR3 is TGCAGTGCTAGGGAGGGGATCGACCAGTACTTC. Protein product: CSAREGIDQYF.

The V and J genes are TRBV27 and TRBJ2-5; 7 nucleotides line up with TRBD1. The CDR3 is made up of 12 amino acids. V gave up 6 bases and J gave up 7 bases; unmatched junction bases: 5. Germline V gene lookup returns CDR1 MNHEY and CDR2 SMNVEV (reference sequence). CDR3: CASSRQGATQYF. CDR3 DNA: TGTGCCAGCAGCCGACAGGGTGCGACCCAGTACTTC.

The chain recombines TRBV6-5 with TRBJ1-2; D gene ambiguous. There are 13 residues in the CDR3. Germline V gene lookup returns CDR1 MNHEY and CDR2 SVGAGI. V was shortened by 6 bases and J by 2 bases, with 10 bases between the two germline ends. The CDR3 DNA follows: TGTGCCAGCAGCTTCCGGGAGAACTATGGCTACACCTTC. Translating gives CASSFRENYGYTF.

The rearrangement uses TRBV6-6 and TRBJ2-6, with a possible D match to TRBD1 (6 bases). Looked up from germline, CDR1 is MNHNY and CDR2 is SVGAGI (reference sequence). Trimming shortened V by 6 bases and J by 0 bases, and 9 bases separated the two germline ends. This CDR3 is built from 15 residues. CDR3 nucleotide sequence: TGTGCCAGCAGGGACAGCGGCTCTGGGGCCAACGTCCTGACTTTC. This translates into CASRDSGSGANVLTF.

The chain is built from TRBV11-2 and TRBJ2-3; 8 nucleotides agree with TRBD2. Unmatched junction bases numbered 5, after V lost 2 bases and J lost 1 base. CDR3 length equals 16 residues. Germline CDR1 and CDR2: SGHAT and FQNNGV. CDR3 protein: CASSLLGLARTDTQYF. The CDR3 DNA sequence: TGTGCCAGCAGCTTACTAGGACTAGCTCGCACAGATACGCAGTATTTT.

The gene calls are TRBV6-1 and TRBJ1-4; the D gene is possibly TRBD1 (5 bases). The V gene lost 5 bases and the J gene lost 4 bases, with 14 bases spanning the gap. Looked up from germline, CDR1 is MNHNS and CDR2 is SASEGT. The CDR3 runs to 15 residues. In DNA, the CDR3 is TGTGCCAGCAGTTCTCAAACAGGACTTAATGAAAAACTGTTTTTT. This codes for CASSSQTGLNEKLFF.

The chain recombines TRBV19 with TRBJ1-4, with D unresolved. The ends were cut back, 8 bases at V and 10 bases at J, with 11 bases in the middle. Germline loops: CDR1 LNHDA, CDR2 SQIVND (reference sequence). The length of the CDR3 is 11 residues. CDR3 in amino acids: CASQVNGKLFF. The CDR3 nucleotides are TGTGCCAGTCAAGTTAACGGAAAACTGTTTTTT.

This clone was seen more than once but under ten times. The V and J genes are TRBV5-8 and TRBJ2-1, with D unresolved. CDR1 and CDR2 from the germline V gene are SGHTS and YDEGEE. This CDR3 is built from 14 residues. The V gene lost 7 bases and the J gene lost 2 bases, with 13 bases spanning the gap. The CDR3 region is CASANLIPYNEQFF. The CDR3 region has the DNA TGTGCCAGCGCCAATCTCATCCCCTACAATGAGCAGTTCTTC.